The 26 T cell receptor beta chains below were found in one sample sequenced in a study of shared clonotypes between healthy human individuals. Sequencing used immunoSEQ multiplex PCR; TCRdb keeps in-frame clones, though not all of them. The data show about 530,000 clones, 90% to 97% seen once. The sequenced sample was naive CD4+ T cells sorted from blood. The subset here: CD45RA+ positively selected. The receptors were sampled from a woman aged 25 to 45 in good health.

The V call is TRBV28, the J call TRBJ2-7; TRBD2 is a possible D gene (5 bases). CDR1 and CDR2 (germline): MDHEN, SYDVKM. The CDR3 has 14 residues. Trimming pared 5 bases from V and 9 bases from J, leaving 20 bases between. This CDR3 reads CASSVQSYDRGQYF. The CDR3 nucleotides are TGTGCCAGCAGTGTACAGTCCTACGATCGGGGGCAGTACTTC. Combining the CDR3 with reference TRBV28 and TRBJ2-7 gives the whole variable domain DVKVTQSSRYLVKRTGEKVFLECVQDMDHENMFWYRQDPGLGLRLIYFSYDVKMKEKGDIPEGYSVSREKKERFSLILESASTNQTSMYLCASSVQSYDRGQYFGPGTRLTVT.

This clone has a single count. The chain joins TRBV28 to TRBJ1-2; TRBD1 is a possible D gene (5 bases). Per germline, CDR1 MDHEN and CDR2 SYDVKM. Trimming removed 3 bases at V and 4 bases at J, with 15 bases between. The CDR3 sequence is 15 residues long. The CDR3: CASSFGVGVVYGYTF. In DNA, the CDR3 is TGTGCCAGCAGTTTTGGGGTGGGGGTTGTCTATGGCTACACCTTC.

The chain uses TRBV6-5 and TRBJ2-1, with TRBD2 matching over 8 bases. The CDR3 contains 13 residues. V lost 2 bases and J lost 13; bases outside the gene matches: 7. Germline lookup yields CDR1 MNHEY and CDR2 SVGAGI. CDR3 amino acids: CASSYERGSFQFF. In nucleotides, the CDR3 is TGTGCCAGCAGTTACGAGCGGGGGAGCTTCCAGTTCTTC.

In this sample, this clone turned up once. V and J are TRBV27 and TRBJ2-3; 7 nucleotides match TRBD2. The CDR3 covers 13 residues. J was trimmed by 4 bases and V by 6 bases; bases with no gene match: 4. The germline gives CDR1 MNHEY, CDR2 SMNVEV (reference sequence). CDR3 loop: CASSSTSADTQYF. The CDR3, as DNA: TGTGCCAGCAGCTCCACTAGCGCAGATACGCAGTATTTT.

This clone was detected once. The gene calls are TRBV5-1 and TRBJ2-2, with 14 bases lining up with TRBD2. Germline loops: CDR1 SGHRS, CDR2 YFSETQ. The trim removed 2 bases at V and 1 base at J, leaving 1 base unmatched. This CDR3 is 17 amino acids long. Here the CDR3 reads CASSLGTSGRNTGELFF. The DNA of the CDR3 is TGCGCCAGCAGCTTAGGGACTAGCGGGAGGAACACCGGGGAGCTGTTTTTT. The full variable domain, its missing parts supplied by reference TRBV5-1 and TRBJ2-2, is KAGVTQTPRYLIKTRGQQVTLSCSPISGHRSVSWYQQTPGQGLQFLFEYFSETQRNKGNFPGRFSGRQFSNSRSEMNVSTLELGDSALYLCASSLGTSGRNTGELFFGEGSRLTVL.

The rearrangement links TRBV12-5 to TRBJ1-1, with D possibly matching TRBD1 (5 bases). This CDR3 contains 15 residues. CDR1 is LGHNT and CDR2 is FRNRAP in the germline V gene. Trimming left V 6 bases short and J 4 bases short, with 18 bases between. The CDR3 loop is CASGTGDHRTTEAFF. Here the CDR3 DNA reads TGTGCTAGTGGAACCGGGGACCATAGAACCACTGAAGCTTTCTTT. The full variable domain, with the rest looked up from reference TRBV12-5 and TRBJ1-1, is DARVTQTPRHKVTEMGQEVTMRCQPILGHNTVFWYRQTMMQGLELLAYFRNRAPLDDSGMPKDRFSAEMPDATLATLKIQPSEPRDSAVYFCASGTGDHRTTEAFFGQGTRLTVV.

V usage is TRBV28 and J usage is TRBJ2-5; TRBD1 matches 8 bases. Trimming removed 4 bases from V and 5 bases from J; junction bases left unmatched: 9. The CDR3 consists of 15 residues. Germline values: CDR1 MDHEN, CDR2 SYDVKM. CDR3 DNA: TGTGCCAGCAGTTCCCCGAAGGACAGGGATGAGACCCAGTACTTC. Protein: CASSSPKDRDETQYF.

The rearrangement uses TRBV11-2 and TRBJ2-7; 8 bases are a match to TRBD1. This CDR3 has 14 amino acids. The V segment lost 5 bases and the J segment 6 bases; nucleotides outside the gene matches: 9. Germline V gene sequence: CDR1 SGHAT, CDR2 FQNNGV. The CDR3 reads CASSQGDRLSEQYF. The CDR3, as DNA: TGTGCCAGCAGCCAAGGGGACAGGTTGAGCGAGCAGTACTTC.

This sequence joins TRBV6-5 and TRBJ2-7, with unresolved D. Germline lookup yields CDR1 MNHEY and CDR2 SVGAGI. The CDR3 is 13 amino acids. Trimming pared 2 bases from V and 5 bases from J, leaving 10 bases between. The CDR3: CASSYVGRNEQYF. CDR3 bases: TGTGCCAGCAGTTACGTGGGTCGCAACGAGCAGTACTTC.

In nucleotides, the CDR3 is TGTGCCAGCAGCTTAAAAAGGGTGTGGACATCGACCACCGGGGAGCTGTTTTTT. Translating gives CASSLKRVWTSTTGELFF. The rearrangement joins TRBV11-2 to TRBJ2-2, with D maybe TRBD1 (5 bases). Deletions cut 2 bases from V and 4 bases from J, with 20 bases between. Germline lookup yields CDR1 SGHAT and CDR2 FQNNGV. The CDR3 spans 18 residues.

This sequence joins TRBV7-9 and TRBJ2-7; 10 positions match TRBD2. The trim removed 5 bases at V and 5 bases at J, leaving 9 bases unmatched. CDR3 length: 15 amino acids. Germline values: CDR1 SEHNR, CDR2 FQNEAQ (reference sequence). This chain's CDR3 is CASSIELAGRHEQYF. CDR3 nucleotide sequence: TGTGCCAGCAGCATCGAACTAGCGGGAAGGCACGAGCAGTACTTC.

Turning to this clone: Different DNA sequences within this sample yield the same CDR3. The genes are TRBV29-1 and TRBJ1-1, with D maybe TRBD1 (5 bases). The CDR3 has 13 amino acids. CDR1 is SQVTM, CDR2 ANQGSEA, per germline. V was shortened by 4 bases and J by 0 bases, with 9 bases between the two germline ends. CDR3 DNA: TGCAGCGTTGCAGGGAAGATGAACACTGAAGCTTTCTTT. It codes for CSVAGKMNTEAFF.

The CDR3 is CASSPGRGNQPQHF. CDR3 DNA sequence: TGTGCCAGCTCCCCCGGACGGGGCAATCAGCCCCAGCATTTT. The chain uses TRBV18 and TRBJ1-5; the D is unclear. V lost 6 bases to trimming and J lost 2 bases, with 11 bases between them. The CDR3 is made up of 14 amino acids. The germline CDR1 and CDR2 sequences are KGHSH and LQKENI.

This chain joins TRBV9 and TRBJ2-7; D perhaps matches TRBD1 (6 bases). The CDR3 is made up of 15 amino acids. CDR1 is SGDLS, CDR2 YYNGEE, per germline. V shed 0 bases and J shed 3 bases, with 13 bases lying between them. This CDR3 reads CASSVDGGPHYEQYF. CDR3 coding DNA: TGTGCCAGCAGCGTAGATGGGGGCCCGCACTACGAGCAGTACTTC.

The chain uses TRBV28 and TRBJ1-2; the D is unclear. Germline V gives CDR1 MDHEN, CDR2 SYDVKM. The CDR3 is 15 residues long. V lost 4 bases to trimming and J lost 0 bases, with 12 bases between them. CDR3 amino acids: CASSSPSIANYGYTF. CDR3 nucleotides: TGTGCCAGCAGTTCCCCAAGTATAGCTAACTATGGCTACACCTTC.

The genes are TRBV7-9 and TRBJ2-7; either TRBD1 or TRBD2 may fit D (5 bases each). The V gene's germline CDR1 is SEHNR and CDR2 FQNEAQ (reference sequence). The CDR3 covers 14 residues. The germline V and J ends were trimmed by 2 bases and 3 bases, with 11 bases remaining between them. CDR3 coding DNA: TGTGCCAGCAGCTTATTAACTAGGGGCTACGAGCAGTACTTC. As protein: CASSLLTRGYEQYF. Supplemented by reference TRBV7-9 and TRBJ2-7, the full variable domain reads DTGVSQNPRHKITKRGQNVTFRCDPISEHNRLYWYRQTLGQGPEFLTYFQNEAQLEKSRLLSDRFSAERPKGSFSTLEIQRTEQGDSAMYLCASSLLTRGYEQYFGPGTRLTVT.

CDR3 nucleotide sequence: TGTGCCAGCAGCAGGGGGTGGTCCGAGCAGTACTTC. As protein: CASSRGWSEQYF. V gene TRBV28 combines with J gene TRBJ2-7; 7 nucleotides align to TRBD1. V was clipped by 6 bases and J by 6 bases; unmatched bases: 5. The CDR3 has 12 amino acids. CDR1 is MDHEN, CDR2 SYDVKM, per germline.

J is TRBJ2-3 and V is TRBV15; no clear D gene. V gave up 0 bases and J gave up 2 bases, with 18 bases separating them. Germline CDR1 and CDR2: LNHNV and YYDKDF (reference sequence). The CDR3 sequence is 18 residues long. This CDR3 is CATSRESFTAYNTDTQYF. For the CDR3, the DNA is TGTGCCACCAGCAGAGAGAGTTTCACGGCGTATAACACAGATACGCAGTATTTT.

The chain is built from TRBV6-1 and TRBJ2-7; 10 bases are shared with TRBD1. Germline V gene lookup returns CDR1 MNHNS and CDR2 SASEGT. The CDR3 covers 17 residues. The V and J ends lost 4 bases and 2 bases, in that order; junction bases with no gene match: 11. The CDR3 nucleotides are TGTGCCAGCAGTGGTGGCCCGGGACAGGGGCGCCCCTACGAGCAGTACTTC. This gives the protein CASSGGPGQGRPYEQYF.

This rearrangement joins TRBV2 to TRBJ1-2; TRBD1 agrees at 11 bases. Germline V lookup: CDR1 SNHLY, CDR2 FYNNEI. Germline trimming cut 6 bases from V and 5 bases from J; bases unmatched to any gene: 5. This CDR3 comprises 14 residues. The CDR3: CASRRDRGRYGYTF. Written as DNA, the CDR3 is TGTGCCAGCAGGAGGGACAGGGGGAGATATGGCTACACCTTC. Full variable domain (remainder filled in from reference TRBV2 and TRBJ1-2): EPEVTQTPSHQVTQMGQEVILRCVPISNHLYFYWYRQILGQKVEFLVSFYNNEISEKSEIFDDQFSVERPDGSNFTLKIRSTKLEDSAMYFCASRRDRGRYGYTFGSGTRLTVV.

CDR3 sequence: CASSLGLAGDTGELFF. The CDR3 DNA reads TGTGCCAGCAGCCTCGGACTAGCGGGAGACACCGGGGAGCTGTTTTTT. V is TRBV13 and J is TRBJ2-2; 13 positions agree with TRBD2. With V trimmed by 5 bases and J by 3 bases, 3 bases remained unmatched. The CDR3 contains 16 residues. CDR1 and CDR2 from the germline V gene are PRHDT and FYEKMQ (reference sequence). Variable domain in full (rest from reference TRBV13 and TRBJ2-2): AAGVIQSPRHLIKEKRETATLKCYPIPRHDTVYWYQQGPGQDPQFLISFYEKMQSDKGSIPDRFSAQQFSDYHSELNMSSLELGDSALYFCASSLGLAGDTGELFFGEGSRLTVL.

The rearrangement uses TRBV11-2 and TRBJ2-5, with D possibly being TRBD2 (5 bases). This CDR3 region has 14 residues. Trimming stripped 2 bases from V and 5 bases from J, with 12 bases between. CDR1 and CDR2 (germline): SGHAT, FQNNGV. The CDR3 DNA follows: TGTGCCAGCAGCTTAAAACGAAGCGGTGAGACCCAGTACTTC. It encodes CASSLKRSGETQYF.

The J gene is TRBJ1-1, the V gene TRBV18, with D unclear. This CDR3 region has 14 residues. Germline-derived CDR1 and CDR2 are KGHSH and LQKENI. The V and J ends lost 2 bases and 6 bases respectively, with 13 bases between them. CDR3: CASSPEDAGPEAFF. CDR3 bases: TGTGCCAGCTCACCAGAGGACGCAGGCCCTGAAGCTTTCTTT.

This clone was found once. The CDR3 DNA is TGTGCCAGCAGTTCGGCTGGGAAGACTAGCGTTCCGCGTGAGCAGTACTTC. This gives the protein CASSSAGKTSVPREQYF. The chain employs TRBV28 and TRBJ2-7; 8 positions agree with TRBD2. V lost 4 bases and J lost 7; bases outside the gene matches: 18. The germline V gene encodes CDR1 MDHEN and CDR2 SYDVKM. This CDR3 is built from 17 residues. The full variable domain, its missing parts supplied by reference TRBV28 and TRBJ2-7, is DVKVTQSSRYLVKRTGEKVFLECVQDMDHENMFWYRQDPGLGLRLIYFSYDVKMKEKGDIPEGYSVSREKKERFSLILESASTNQTSMYLCASSSAGKTSVPREQYFGPGTRLTVT.

The chain couples TRBV5-4 to TRBJ2-2, with a tentative D call TRBD1 (5 bases). Germline V lookup: CDR1 SGHNT, CDR2 YYREEE (reference sequence). V was pared by 4 bases and J by 1 base, with 14 bases between. This CDR3 spans 16 amino acids. In DNA, the CDR3 is TGTGCCAGCAGCCATGGATGGCAGGGGAACACCGGGGAGCTGTTTTTT. This sequence encodes CASSHGWQGNTGELFF.

This chain links TRBV28 with TRBJ2-2, with D possibly TRBD2 on 5 matching bases. Trimming removed 8 bases at V and 4 bases at J, with 14 bases between. The CDR3 contains 14 residues. The germline CDR1 and CDR2 sequences are MDHEN and SYDVKM. In DNA form, the CDR3 reads TGTGCCAGCCGCGTGGGAGACCCCACCGGGGAGCTGTTTTTT. Translating it yields CASRVGDPTGELFF.